This T cell receptor beta chain comes out of a study of blood T cell repertoires in COVID-19. Background on the study: From the United States, Italy and Spain came samples of acute and convalescent COVID-19. From T cells, B-cell-depleted T cells, or PBMCs came the material, which was cDNA or gDNA.

Deletions cut 5 bases from V and 3 bases from J, with 11 bases between. Germline V lookup: CDR1 MDHEN, CDR2 SYDVKM. The CDR3 length is 14 residues. Authors' analysis steps: Scientists estimated how many nucleated cells there were by amplifying reference gene primers. Clones were sequenced by immunoSEQ multiplex PCR, and TCRdb holds only the in-frame ones, with some missing. D and trimming were read from the DNA, whereas the V and J calls and clone size are those reported in that table. This sample carries about 200,000 clones, roughly 89% of them seen once, and the ten largest clones take about 6%. Sequences were obtained from peripheral blood. The rearrangement links TRBV28 to TRBJ1-5; no firm D call. This receptor was obtained from a man aged 55 to 70 who had recovered from COVID-19. The DNA for the CDR3 is TGTGCCAGCAGTCTAACTGGTAACAATCAGCCCCAGCATTTT. This translates into CASSLTGNNQPQHF.